The 21 T cell receptor beta chains in this list originate from one sample, sequenced in a study of T cell repertoires in cytomegalovirus infection. MiXCR, run by TCRdb on the reads, gives a single entry per CDR3 protein. Found here are about 830,000 distinct CDR3 sequences, around a third of them singletons; the top ten hold around 11%. These receptors lack a known antigen. The input for sequencing was cultured CD8+ T cells from PBMCs, taken from culture after CMV antigen stimulation. Receptor source: a human donor in good health (CMV status not recorded). Some clones in this sample may be carry-over from other donors' samples.

The chain uses TRBV6-2 or TRBV6-3 and TRBJ2-7, with 9 positions matching TRBD1. V lost 0 bases to trimming and J lost 0 bases; unmatched junction nucleotides: 3. Germline CDR1 reads MNHEY; CDR2 reads SVGEGT. This CDR3 is 16 amino acids long. Here the CDR3 reads CASSYSGTGLSYEQYV. For the CDR3, the DNA is TGTGCCAGCAGTTACTCCGGGACAGGGCTCTCCTACGAGCAGTACGTC.

This clonotype was counted between two and nine times. This rearrangement joins TRBV28 to TRBJ2-3; D may be TRBD1 or TRBD2 (6 bases each). The CDR3 totals 15 residues. Trimming removed 6 bases from V and 4 bases from J, with 17 bases in between. Per germline, CDR1 MDHEN and CDR2 SYDVKM. In DNA form, the CDR3 reads TGTGCCAGCAGCCTCCGGGCAGGGGAGGCAGATACGCAGTATTTT. Its protein product is CASSLRAGEADTQYF.

The chain has TRBV12-3 or TRBV12-4 and TRBJ2-7; possible D gene TRBD2, 6 bases. This CDR3 region has 14 residues. V lost 2 bases, J lost 5 bases, and 13 bases lay in between. The chain's CDR3 is CASSLLEGTDEQYF. In DNA, the CDR3 is TGTGCCAGCAGTTTACTGGAGGGGACGGACGAGCAGTACTTC.

A few counts support this clonotype. The chain is built from TRBV12-3 or TRBV12-4 and TRBJ2-1, with D possibly being TRBD1 (5 bases). Trimming cost V 5 bases and J 2 bases, with 13 bases left between them. This CDR3 contains 15 residues. The CDR3 loop reads CASSKAGQAYNEQFF. The CDR3 DNA reads TGTGCCAGCAGTAAGGCAGGGCAAGCCTACAATGAGCAGTTCTTC.

The chain links TRBV6-2 or TRBV6-3 to TRBJ2-1; 7 bases agree with TRBD1. The germline CDR1 and CDR2 sequences are MNHEY and SVGEGT. CDR3 size: 17 residues. Trimming removed 2 bases from V and 4 bases from J; junction bases left unmatched: 11. The CDR3 region has the DNA TGTGCCAGCAGTTACCGCGAGACAGGGACGATTTACAATGAGCAGTTCTTC. This codes for CASSYRETGTIYNEQFF.

This chain joins TRBV27 and TRBJ2-2; either TRBD1 or TRBD2 may fit D (5 bases each). From germline, CDR1 is MNHEY and CDR2 SMNVEV (reference sequence). With 2 bases removed from V and 4 bases from J, the gap between germline ends came to 11 bases. This CDR3 spans 15 amino acids. The CDR3 DNA is TGTGCCAGCAGTTTAGGGACGGCGAGCACCGGGGAGCTGTTTTTT. Translating gives CASSLGTASTGELFF.

The chain has TRBV20-1 and TRBJ1-2; D gene unclear. Germline CDR1 DFQATT, CDR2 SNEGSKA (reference sequence). The germline V and J ends were trimmed by 0 bases and 3 bases, with 8 bases remaining between them. The CDR3 has 13 residues. The CDR3 DNA reads TGCAGTGCTAGAGACGGGTCTTACTATGGCTACACCTTC. As protein: CSARDGSYYGYTF.

The chain is built from TRBV5-8 and TRBJ2-3, with 9 bases identical to TRBD1. Germline CDR1 and CDR2: SGHTS and YDEGEE. V lost 4 bases to trimming and J lost 4 bases; unmatched junction nucleotides: 13. CDR3 length: 17 amino acids. The CDR3 DNA reads as TGTGCCAGCAGCCCCGGGACAGGGTACGCTGTGGCAGATACGCAGTATTTT. It specifies CASSPGTGYAVADTQYF.

This clonotype occurred many times. The CDR3 loop is CASNSRNRLADYNEQFF. The CDR3 nucleotides read TGTGCCAGCAACTCCCGCAATAGACTAGCGGACTACAATGAGCAGTTCTTC. This rearrangement joins TRBV7-2 to TRBJ2-1, with 9 bases aligning to TRBD2. The ends lost 7 bases at V and 3 bases at J; junction bases unmatched: 13. In germline, CDR1 is SGHTA, CDR2 FQGNSA. CDR3 length: 17 amino acids.

The rearrangement joins TRBV5-6 to TRBJ2-3, with D unresolved. V lost 3 bases and J lost 14, with 19 bases in between. The CDR3 is 13 residues long. Germline V gene data show CDR1 as SGHDT and CDR2 as YYEEEE. The CDR3 loop is CASSWTPAAKGYF. The CDR3 region has the DNA TGTGCCAGCAGCTGGACCCCTGCTGCCAAGGGGTATTTT.

This clonotype was counted at least ten times. The chain recombines TRBV7-3 with TRBJ1-1, with 11 bases that match TRBD1. CDR3 length equals 15 residues. J lost 6 bases, V lost 6 bases, and 9 bases had no gene match. Germline CDR1 SGHTA, CDR2 FQGTGA. The CDR3 DNA is TGTGCCAGCAGGCCCAGTGGACAGGGGGCCGCTGAAGCTTTCTTT. Translated, it gives CASRPSGQGAAEAFF.

The V gene is TRBV19, the J gene TRBJ1-5, with TRBD1 identical over 7 bases. J lost 0 bases, V lost 4 bases, and 9 bases had no gene match. Germline V CDR1 and CDR2: LNHDA, SQIVND (reference sequence). The CDR3 has 17 amino acids. CDR3 sequence reads: CASSTDRAHGSNQPQHF. The CDR3 nucleotides read TGTGCCAGTAGTACTGACAGGGCCCACGGTAGCAATCAGCCCCAGCATTTT. The variable domain in full, with the rest retrieved from reference TRBV19 and TRBJ1-5, is DGGITQSPKYLFRKEGQNVTLSCEQNLNHDAMYWYRQDPGQGLRLIYYSQIVNDFQKGDIAEGYSVSREKKESFPLTVTSAQKNPTAFYLCASSTDRAHGSNQPQHFGDGTRLSIL.

As concerns this clonotype: This may be a read error: a much more frequent sequence differs by one nucleotide. The chain recombines TRBV7-2 with TRBJ2-1; D is unresolved. The CDR3 has 16 residues. Deletions cut 8 bases from V and 1 base from J, with 18 bases between. Germline V gene data show CDR1 as SGHTA and CDR2 as FQGNSA. CDR3 sequence (DNA): TGTGCCAGCCTATTGTCAGGCCAAGGGTCCTACAATGAGCAGTTCTTC. It codes for CASLLSGQGSYNEQFF.

On this clonotype: It may be a read error: a sequence one base away is much more abundant. The CDR3: CASSFYGDRTEAFF. The CDR3 nucleotides are TGTGCCAGCAGCTTTTACGGGGATCGAACTGAAGCTTTCTTT. The chain carries TRBV7-8 and TRBJ1-1; no clear D. Germline V gene sequence: CDR1 SGHVS, CDR2 FQNEAQ. The CDR3 is made up of 14 amino acids. The germline V and J ends were trimmed by 3 bases and 5 bases, with 13 bases remaining between them.

The rearrangement joins TRBV20-1 to TRBJ1-2; D is ambiguous. Germline CDR1 DFQATT, CDR2 SNEGSKA (reference sequence). Trimming removed 8 bases at V and 4 bases at J, with 20 bases between. This CDR3 region has 14 residues. DNA of the CDR3: TGCAGTCCCCTCTTCTTGGAGACCCTCTATGGCTACACCTTC. Translated, it gives CSPLFLETLYGYTF.

As for this clonotype: Relative to the germline gene, one junction end is altered; a read error may explain this. The V call is TRBV28, the J call TRBJ2-1; D is unclear. The germline V gene has CDR1 MDHEN and CDR2 SYDVKM. The CDR3 is made up of 17 amino acids. CDR3: CANSPRAQSGSYNEQFF. In nucleotides, the CDR3 is TGTGCCAACAGTCCCCGGGCCCAAAGTGGCTCCTACAATGAGCAGTTCTTC.

For this clonotype: A much larger clone is a single base away; this may be a read error. The chain couples TRBV7-2 to TRBJ1-6; 7 bases align to TRBD1. The CDR3 sequence is 13 residues long. Germline CDR1 and CDR2: SGHTA and FQGNSA. In DNA, the CDR3 is TGTGCCACAGTTGGACAGGTGAATTCACCCCTCCGCTTT. It translates to CATVGQVNSPLRF.

The chain carries TRBV5-5 and TRBJ2-3; D is perhaps TRBD1 (6 bases). This CDR3 contains 17 residues. Trimming shortened V by 0 bases and J by 2 bases, and 16 bases separated the two germline ends. Germline values: CDR1 SGHKS, CDR2 YYEKEE (reference sequence). CDR3 region: CASSLGVRTVLTDTQYF. CDR3 in DNA: TGTGCCAGCAGCTTGGGCGTCCGGACAGTTCTCACAGATACGCAGTATTTT. Complete variable domain (other parts from reference TRBV5-5 and TRBJ2-3): DAGVTQSPTHLIKTRGQQVTLRCSPISGHKSVSWYQQVLGQGPQFIFQYYEKEERGRGNFPDRFSARQFPNYSSELNVNALLLGDSALYLCASSLGVRTVLTDTQYFGPGTRLTVL.

CDR3: CASSIVRDRGRETQYF. The CDR3 coding sequence is TGTGCCAGTAGTATCGTCCGGGACAGGGGCCGGGAGACCCAGTACTTC. This chain links TRBV19 with TRBJ2-5; 10 bases map to TRBD1. From germline, CDR1 is LNHDA and CDR2 SQIVND (reference sequence). The trim removed 3 bases at V and 5 bases at J, leaving 9 bases unmatched. This CDR3 comprises 16 residues.

This clonotype was counted ten times or more. The chain employs TRBV6-1 and TRBJ1-1; the match to TRBD1 covers 9 bases. J lost 6 bases, V lost 6 bases, and 8 bases had no gene match. The germline gives CDR1 MNHNS, CDR2 SASEGT. The CDR3 sequence is 14 residues long. This chain's CDR3 is CASRKQGARAEAFF. In nucleotides, the CDR3 is TGTGCCAGCAGAAAACAGGGGGCTCGGGCTGAAGCTTTCTTT.

This clonotype has a handful of counts. The chain joins TRBV9 to TRBJ1-3, with 7 nucleotides matching TRBD1. V trimming: 1 base; J trimming: 0 bases; junction bases outside the gene matches: 10. The CDR3 is made up of 18 amino acids. Germline V gene sequence: CDR1 SGDLS, CDR2 YYNGEE. The CDR3 loop is CASSVPREGTVSGNTIYF. In DNA form, the CDR3 reads TGTGCCAGCAGCGTACCCCGGGAGGGGACAGTCTCTGGAAACACCATATATTTT.